This T cell receptor beta chain emerged from a study of tumor-infiltrating lymphocytes in primary liver carcinoma. Study summary: Men and women, 30 to 69 years of age, made up the patients. Study outcomes and limitations: Tumors had a significantly higher top-250-clone fraction than blood (p = 0.039).

The tissue used was unsorted bulk material of about 19-31 mg. RNA and DNA were co-extracted from it with the AllPrep DNA/RNA mini kit. These patients lived with chronic HBV infection and had never been treated. A constant-region primer served to make TCR beta cDNA from roughly 540 ng total RNA. Investigators got TCR beta libraries out of three nested multiplex PCR rounds, done with slightly modified ARM-PCR. Each of the first two PCR rounds ran approximately 10 cycles with TRBV1-TRBV30 forward and C-beta reverse primers. TCRdb re-analysed the multiplex PCR reads in MiXCR, keeping a single row per CDR3 protein. The data show about 96,000 distinct CDR3 sequences, less than 75% seen once. This CDR3 contains 14 residues. Trimming left V 3 bases short and J 2 bases short, with 11 bases between. Per germline, CDR1 PRHDT and CDR2 FYEKMQ (reference sequence). Comment on this clonotype: The antigen is undetermined. This may come from a read error, since a much larger clone is one base off.

The sample was tumor-adjacent normal liver tissue. The chain uses TRBV13 and TRBJ2-7; D may be TRBD2 (6 bases). The clonotype originates from a man between 35 and 55 years old with primary liver carcinoma and hepatitis B virus infection. The CDR3 DNA sequence: TGTGCCAGCAGCTTTCGTGCGGGACCCTACGAGCAGTACTTC. Amino acids: CASSFRAGPYEQYF.